This TCR beta chain is from a study of blood T cell repertoires in COVID-19 (dated by TCRdb to the early 2020s). For context, the study as a whole: Collaborator samples came from the United States, Italy and Spain and covered acute and convalescent phases of COVID-19. The material from the prospective study consisted of cDNA or gDNA derived from T cells, B-cell-depleted T cells, or PBMCs. Subjects who had been exposed to COVID-19, were actively infected with it, or had recovered from it provided the deeply sampled blood TCRbeta repertoires that made up the dataset. A freely available public database, intended as a resource for researchers studying the immune response to SARS-CoV-2, is where the repertoires were released. The samples were drawn from two sources: the first 160 participants of the ongoing ImmuneRACE study, and 1,200 or so subjects contributed by 6 global collaborators. Nearly every sample came with metadata listing a de-identified subject ID, COVID-19 status, age in years and sex. Where available, HLA class I and class II types were obtained from metadata supplied by the sample provider rather than from assay-based typing.

Overall results and qualifications from the work: How much clinical and demographic metadata was included differed by source and by participant, and the metadata was provided uncurated.

Details on this clone: What antigen it recognizes has not been identified. No base-level quality is on record; no much larger clone is a single base apart.

Collaborating institutions collected whole blood in K2EDTA tubes following their own protocols. For TCRbeta analysis, collaborators shipped samples as frozen whole blood, isolated PBMCs, or DNA extracted from either of those sample types. TCRbeta CDR3 regions were amplified from genomic DNA using the immunoSEQ Assay, a bias-controlled multiplex PCR. The authors' analysis ran thus. Within the assay, amplification of reference gene primers was used to estimate how many nucleated cells each sample contained. To quantify the absolute abundance of each unique TCRbeta CDR3 rearrangement, sequence reads were collapsed and filtered. Productive Simpson clonality was computed per sample as the square root of Simpson's diversity index over productive rearrangements. Sourced from immuneACCESS, this table was stored by TCRdb with only in-frame sequences that have V and J called. A share of the clones is absent; for the studies checked, an unresolved V gene accounts for under half, and the remainder has no known explanation. The V and J calls and the clone size are those of that table, but D and trimming were determined from the DNA. This sample comprises 45,000 to 55,000 clones, 90% of them detected only once. The leading ten clones occupy around 3.2% of the sample.

The source is a human donor in a cohort sampled during active COVID-19. Sequencing was carried out using peripheral blood.

Read as DNA, the sequence is TGTGCCAGCTCACCCCTAGCGGGAGGGTCCTACAATGAGCAGTTCTTC. This encodes CASSPLAGGSYNEQFF. The V gene is TRBV18 and the J gene is TRBJ2-1; 12 central bases correspond to TRBD2. Trimming leaves V shorter by 3 bases and J shorter by 1 base, with the junction holding 1 base beyond the gene matches. CDR1 KGHSH and CDR2 LQKENI are derived from the germline V gene. From the cysteine through the phenylalanine, the CDR3 covers 16 amino acids. Just CDR3 DNA is preserved here, 48 bases in frame from base 1.